The present TCR beta chain was sequenced within a study of breast tumors, draining lymph nodes, adjacent tissues. Findings and caveats of the study: Findings are consistent with lymph node origin and intratumoral expansion of most tumor T cells. Tumor repertoires ranked between lymph nodes and nontumor tissue in diversity, with V and J gene preferences. That most tumor T cells come from lymph nodes remained unproven. Compared with basal-like, luminal-like tumors shared significantly more repertoire with nontumor tissue.

Ten or more counts support this clonotype. What it recognizes is unknown. TCRdb reprocessed the multiplex PCR reads via MiXCR and lists one record per CDR3 protein. The data contain 290,000 or so distinct CDR3 sequences, 30% to 35% of them singletons. This CDR3 spans 17 amino acids. V lost 1 base to trimming and J lost 6 bases; unmatched junction nucleotides: 8. CDR1 is SGHVS, CDR2 FQNEAQ, per germline. Samples came from axillary lymph nodes draining the breast cancer. What was sequenced was axillary lymph node tissue. The chain uses TRBV7-8 and TRBJ2-2, with 10 nucleotides matching TRBD2. This sequence was found in a female donor with breast cancer. Some clones in this sample may be carry-over from other donors' samples. The CDR3 nucleotides are TGTGCCAGCAGCTTAGGGACTAGCGGAGATTGGGCCGGGGAGCTGTTTTTT. Its translation: CASSLGTSGDWAGELFF.